Listed below are T cell receptor beta chains from one sample, sequenced in a study of cytomegalovirus exposure and HLA in healthy donors. Here immunoSEQ multiplex PCR was the method, and the copy in TCRdb shows in-frame clones only, minus some. This sample's table reports under 200,000 clones. The sample consisted of PBMCs. The receptors derive from a young man in good health and CMV-seronegative. Each CDR3 is given with its conserved first and last residue. Each record gives: J gene, D gene, V gene, CDR3 DNA, CDR3 protein. D genes are given only for firm matches.

TRBJ2-3 | TRBD2 | TRBV15 | TGTGCCACCAGCACCAGAGCGGGAGACTACGGAGATACGCAGTATTTT | CATSTRAGDYGDTQYF
TRBJ2-7 | TRBD1 | TRBV9 | TGTGCCAGCAGCGTAGAGGGACAGGGGGTCTACGAGCAGTACTTC | CASSVEGQGVYEQYF
TRBJ2-7 | TRBD1 | TRBV12-5 | TGTGCTAGTGGCACCGGGACAGGGAGCTCCTACGAGCAGTACTTC | CASGTGTGSSYEQYF
TRBJ2-3 | . | TRBV9 | TGTGCCAGCAGCGTAACGAGGGAGACCGGAGATACGCAGTATTTT | CASSVTRETGDTQYF
TRBJ2-5 | TRBD1 | TRBV27 | TGTGCCACCGGTACCGGACAGGGTCAAGAGACCCAGTACTTC | CATGTGQGQETQYF
TRBJ1-2 | . | TRBV4-1 | TGCGCCAGCAGCCAAGAAGCACAGGGAAAAAAATCCGGCTACACCTTC | CASSQEAQGKKSGYTF
TRBJ1-4 | . | TRBV27 | TGTGCCAGCAGTCGGTCGGGTAGAACTAATGAAAAACTGTTTTTT | CASSRSGRTNEKLFF
TRBJ2-5 | TRBD1 | TRBV30 | TGTGCCTGGAGTGCACCGACAGGGGGCCGGAAGACCCAGTACTTC | CAWSAPTGGRKTQYF
TRBJ2-1 | . | TRBV6-5 | TGTGCCAGCAGTTATAACATCCATGAGCAGTTCTTC | CASSYNIHEQFF
TRBJ2-3 | TRBD1 | TRBV4-1 | TGCGCCAGCAGCCAACAGGGGGCGGGGGATACGCAGTATTTT | CASSQQGAGDTQYF
TRBJ2-7 | TRBD1 | TRBV18 | TGTGCCACCTCAGGGACAGGGGGCTACGAGCAGTACTTC | CATSGTGGYEQYF
TRBJ2-3 | . | TRBV5-1 | TGCGCCAGCAGCTTACTTGACGGACTCACAGATACGCAGTATTTT | CASSLLDGLTDTQYF
TRBJ2-7 | . | TRBV18 | TGTGCCAGCTCACAAGGACAGAGCTACGAGCAGTACTTC | CASSQGQSYEQYF
TRBJ2-3 | . | TRBV29-1 | TGCAGCGTTGGCCACCCACTCACAGATACGCAGTATTTT | CSVGHPLTDTQYF
TRBJ2-7 | TRBD2 | TRBV11-3 | TGTGCCAGCAGCCGATCGAGCGGGAGCCCCTACGAGCAGTACTTC | CASSRSSGSPYEQYF
TRBJ2-7 | . | TRBV10-1 | TGCGCCAGCAGTAGCTCCCTAGTGGGGGAGGACTACGAGCAGTACTTC | CASSSSLVGEDYEQYF
TRBJ1-5 | . | TRBV4-1 | TGCGCCAGCAGGGCTCGGGAGGGAAATAGCAATCAGCCCCAGCATTTT | CASRAREGNSNQPQHF
TRBJ2-3 | . | TRBV5-1 | TGCGCCAGCAGCTTGAATCCAGTCCCAGATACGCAGTATTTT | CASSLNPVPDTQYF
TRBJ1-3 | . | TRBV27 | TGTGCCAGCAGTTTATCCCTCCCAGGCAGATTCCTTGGAAACACCATATATTTT | CASSLSLPGRFLGNTIYF
TRBJ2-7 | . | TRBV19 | TGTGCCAGTAGTATAGCTAGCGCCTCCTACGAGCAGTACTTC | CASSIASASYEQYF
TRBJ2-2 | . | TRBV6-1 | TGTGCCAGCAGCCGCGATCCCGCGAACACCGGGGAGCTGTTTTTT | CASSRDPANTGELFF
TRBJ1-6 | TRBD1 | TRBV15 | TGTGCCACCAGCAGGGACAGGGAGAATTCACCCCTCCACTTT | CATSRDRENSPLHF
TRBJ1-4 | . | TRBV30 | TGTGCCTGGAGGGAGATTACCGGACTACTGGGTGAAAAACTGTTTTTT | CAWREITGLLGEKLFF
TRBJ1-1 | TRBD1 | TRBV28 | TGTGCCAGCAGTTTCCCCCGGACAGGGCGCACTGAAGCTTTCTTT | CASSFPRTGRTEAFF
TRBJ2-7 | TRBD1 | TRBV18 | TGTGCCAGCTCACGAGGACAGGGGAACGAGCAGTACTTC | CASSRGQGNEQYF
TRBJ2-6 | . | TRBV6-1 | TGTGCCAGCACAACAGGACATACTGGGGCCAACGTCCTGACTTTC | CASTTGHTGANVLTF
TRBJ2-7 | . | TRBV11-2 | TGTGCCAGCAGAGTTTCGAGAGTTGGTAACGAGCAGTACTTC | CASRVSRVGNEQYF
TRBJ2-2 | . | TRBV6-1 | TGTGCCAGTGTACCCACTTTAGTGGGGGAGCTGTTTTTT | CASVPTLVGELFF
TRBJ1-1 | . | TRBV29-1 | TGCAGCGTTCCCCGGAACCCCGGACAGAACACTGAAGCTTTCTTT | CSVPRNPGQNTEAFF
TRBJ1-1 | . | TRBV9 | TGTGCCAGTGGGGACAACTATGACACTGAAGCTTTCTTT | CASGDNYDTEAFF
TRBJ1-6 | . | TRBV4-1 | TGCGCCAGCAGCCAAGATCGGGGGGGGCGGAATTCACCCCTCCACTTT | CASSQDRGGRNSPLHF
TRBJ1-2 | . | TRBV7-6 | TGTGCCAGCAGCTTACTGGGGCCTACTAAGAACTATGGCTACACCTTC | CASSLLGPTKNYGYTF
TRBJ2-3 | TRBD1 | TRBV6-4 | TGTGCCAGCAGTGACTCGGGACAGGTATCAGATACGCAGTATTTT | CASSDSGQVSDTQYF
TRBJ1-5 | . | TRBV27 | TGTGCCAGCAGTTTCGGGAGATCCCAGCCCCAGCATTTT | CASSFGRSQPQHF
TRBJ1-4 | TRBD1 | TRBV6-6 | TGTGCCAGCAGTTACACACAGGGGAGAGAAAAACTGTTTTTT | CASSYTQGREKLFF
TRBJ2-7 | . | TRBV14 | TGTGCCAGCAGCCAAGGTCGGGGGGAGGGGGAGTACTTC | CASSQGRGEGEYF
TRBJ2-3 | . | TRBV13 | TGTGCCAGCAGCTTAGAACAGGCCGGCACAGATACGCAGTATTTT | CASSLEQAGTDTQYF
TRBJ2-7 | . | TRBV28 | TGTGCCAGCAGTTTTTATTACGAGCAGTACTTC | CASSFYYEQYF
TRBJ2-3 | . | TRBV6-1 | TGTGCCAGCAGGGAGTCGGATACGCAGTATTTT | CASRESDTQYF
TRBJ2-7 | . | TRBV6-5 | TGTGCCAGCAGTTTGTCAAAGGACAGCTACGAGCAGTACTTC | CASSLSKDSYEQYF
TRBJ1-1 | . | TRBV11-2 | TGTGCCAGCAGCTTAGCGGCGGTTACCCTCACTGAAGCTTTCTTT | CASSLAAVTLTEAFF
TRBJ2-7 | . | TRBV7-2 | TGTGCCAGCGGGCTGGGGGGAGCGGGCTCCTACGAGCAGTACTTC | CASGLGGAGSYEQYF
TRBJ2-1 | . | TRBV30 | TGTGCCTGGAGTAAATCGTCCTCCTACAATGAGCAGTTCTTC | CAWSKSSSYNEQFF
TRBJ1-2 | TRBD1 | TRBV27 | TGTGCCAGCAGTTCTCACACCGGGACAGCCTATGGCTACACCTTC | CASSSHTGTAYGYTF
TRBJ1-4 | TRBD1 | TRBV5-5 | TGTGCCAGCAGCTTTCGGGGTGACAGGGCCACTTGGAGTGAAAAACTGTTTTTT | CASSFRGDRATWSEKLFF